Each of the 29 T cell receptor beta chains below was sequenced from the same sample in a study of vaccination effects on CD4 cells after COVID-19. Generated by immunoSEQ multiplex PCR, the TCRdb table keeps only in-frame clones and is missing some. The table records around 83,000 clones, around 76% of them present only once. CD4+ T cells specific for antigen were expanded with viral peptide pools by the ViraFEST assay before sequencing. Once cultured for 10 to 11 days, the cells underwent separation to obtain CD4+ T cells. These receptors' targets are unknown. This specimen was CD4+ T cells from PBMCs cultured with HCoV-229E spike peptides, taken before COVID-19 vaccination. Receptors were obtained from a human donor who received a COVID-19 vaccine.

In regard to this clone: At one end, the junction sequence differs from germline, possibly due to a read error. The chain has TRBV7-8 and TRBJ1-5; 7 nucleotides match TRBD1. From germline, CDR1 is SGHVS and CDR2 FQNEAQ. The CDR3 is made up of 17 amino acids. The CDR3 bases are TGTGCCAGCAGCCAGGGGGGCCGGAGCACGGTATTTCAGGCCCAGCATTTT. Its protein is CASSQGGRSTVFQAQHF.

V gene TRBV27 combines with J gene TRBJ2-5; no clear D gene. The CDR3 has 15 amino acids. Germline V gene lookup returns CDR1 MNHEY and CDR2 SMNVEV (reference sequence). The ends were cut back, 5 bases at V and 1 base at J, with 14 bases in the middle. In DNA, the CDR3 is TGTGCCAGCAGTCGAGCCCCAACAGCCCAAGAGACCCAGTACTTC. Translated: CASSRAPTAQETQYF.

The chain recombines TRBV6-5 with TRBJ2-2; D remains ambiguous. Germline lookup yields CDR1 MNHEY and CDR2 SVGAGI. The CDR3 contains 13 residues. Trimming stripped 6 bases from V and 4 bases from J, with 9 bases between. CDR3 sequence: CASRRLLTGELFF. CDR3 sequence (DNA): TGTGCCAGCAGACGCCTACTCACCGGGGAGCTGTTTTTT.

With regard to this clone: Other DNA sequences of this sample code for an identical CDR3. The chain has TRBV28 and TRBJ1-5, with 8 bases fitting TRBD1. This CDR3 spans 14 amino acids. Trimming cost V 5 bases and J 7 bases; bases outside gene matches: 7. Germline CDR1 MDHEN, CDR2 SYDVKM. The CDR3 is CASSSQGARQPQHF. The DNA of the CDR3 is TGTGCCAGCAGTAGTCAGGGGGCGCGGCAGCCCCAGCATTTT.

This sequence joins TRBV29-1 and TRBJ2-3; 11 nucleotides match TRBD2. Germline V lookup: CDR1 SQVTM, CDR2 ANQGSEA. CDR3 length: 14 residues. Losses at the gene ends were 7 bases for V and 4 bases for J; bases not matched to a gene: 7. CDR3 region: CSGDLAGGPDTQYF. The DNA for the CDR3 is TGCAGCGGTGACCTAGCGGGGGGACCAGATACGCAGTATTTT.

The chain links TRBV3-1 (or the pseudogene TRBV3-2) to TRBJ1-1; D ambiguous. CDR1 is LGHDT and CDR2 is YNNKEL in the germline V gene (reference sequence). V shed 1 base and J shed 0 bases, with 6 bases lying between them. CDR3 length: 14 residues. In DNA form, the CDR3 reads TGTGCCAGCAGCCAAGCCTACATGAACACTGAAGCTTTCTTT. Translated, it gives CASSQAYMNTEAFF.

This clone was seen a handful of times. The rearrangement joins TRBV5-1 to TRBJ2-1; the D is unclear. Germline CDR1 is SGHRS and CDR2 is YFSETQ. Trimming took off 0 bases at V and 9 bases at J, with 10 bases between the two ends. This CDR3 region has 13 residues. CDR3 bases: TGCGCCAGCAGCTTGGCCTCGGGTACTGAGCAGTTCTTC. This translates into CASSLASGTEQFF. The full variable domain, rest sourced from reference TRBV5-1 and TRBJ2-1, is KAGVTQTPRYLIKTRGQQVTLSCSPISGHRSVSWYQQTPGQGLQFLFEYFSETQRNKGNFPGRFSGRQFSNSRSEMNVSTLELGDSALYLCASSLASGTEQFFGPGTRLTVL.

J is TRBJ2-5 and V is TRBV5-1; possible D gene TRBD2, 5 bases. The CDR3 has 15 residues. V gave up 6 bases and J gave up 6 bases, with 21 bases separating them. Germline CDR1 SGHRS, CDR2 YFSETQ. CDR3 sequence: CASTPLGAFGKTQYF. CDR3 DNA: TGCGCCAGCACCCCTTTAGGTGCTTTCGGGAAGACCCAGTACTTC.

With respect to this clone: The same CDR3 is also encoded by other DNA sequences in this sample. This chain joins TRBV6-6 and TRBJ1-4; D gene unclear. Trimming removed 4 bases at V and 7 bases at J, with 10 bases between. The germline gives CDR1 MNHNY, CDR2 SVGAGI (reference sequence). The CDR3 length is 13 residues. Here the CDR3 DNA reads TGTGCCAGCAGTTTGGACTGGGTTGAAAAACTGTTTTTT. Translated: CASSLDWVEKLFF.

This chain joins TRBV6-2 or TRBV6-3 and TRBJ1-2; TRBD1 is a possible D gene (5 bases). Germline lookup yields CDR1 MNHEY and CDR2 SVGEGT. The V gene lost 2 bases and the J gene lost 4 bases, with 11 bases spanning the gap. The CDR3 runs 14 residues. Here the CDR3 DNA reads TGTGCCAGCAGTTACGGTCAGGGAGGCTATGGCTACACCTTC. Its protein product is CASSYGQGGYGYTF.

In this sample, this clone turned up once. CDR3 in amino acids: CAWSVRQGARNEQFF. The DNA of the CDR3 is TGTGCCTGGAGTGTGCGGCAGGGGGCGCGGAATGAGCAGTTCTTC. The chain recombines TRBV30 with TRBJ2-1; TRBD1 aligns across 8 bases. J gave up 7 bases and V 0 bases, and 8 bases lay outside the gene matches. CDR3 length equals 15 residues. Germline-derived CDR1 and CDR2 are GTSNPN and SVGIG (reference sequence).

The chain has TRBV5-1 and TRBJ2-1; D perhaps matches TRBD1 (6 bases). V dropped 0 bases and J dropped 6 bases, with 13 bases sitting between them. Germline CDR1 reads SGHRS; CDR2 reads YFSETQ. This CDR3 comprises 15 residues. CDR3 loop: CASSLANRAGNEQFF. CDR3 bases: TGCGCCAGCAGCTTGGCCAACAGGGCGGGCAATGAGCAGTTCTTC.

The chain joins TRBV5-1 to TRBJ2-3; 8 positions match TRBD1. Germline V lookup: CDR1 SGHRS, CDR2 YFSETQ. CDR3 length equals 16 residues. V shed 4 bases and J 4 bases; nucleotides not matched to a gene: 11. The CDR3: CASSRSGDRSADTQYF. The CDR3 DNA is TGCGCCAGCAGCCGTAGTGGGGACAGGTCAGCAGATACGCAGTATTTT.

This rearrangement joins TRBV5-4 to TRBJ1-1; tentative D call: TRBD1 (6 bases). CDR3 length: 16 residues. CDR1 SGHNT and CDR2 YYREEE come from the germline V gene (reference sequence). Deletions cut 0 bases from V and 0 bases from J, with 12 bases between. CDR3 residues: CASSLGIGDMNTEAFF. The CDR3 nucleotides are TGTGCCAGCAGCTTGGGAATCGGGGACATGAACACTGAAGCTTTCTTT.

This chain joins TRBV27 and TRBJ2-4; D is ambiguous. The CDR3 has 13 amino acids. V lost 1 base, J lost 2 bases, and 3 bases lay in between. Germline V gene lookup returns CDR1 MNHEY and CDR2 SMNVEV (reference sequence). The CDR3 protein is CASSLYTKNIQYF. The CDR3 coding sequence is TGTGCCAGCAGTTTATACACCAAAAACATTCAGTACTTC.

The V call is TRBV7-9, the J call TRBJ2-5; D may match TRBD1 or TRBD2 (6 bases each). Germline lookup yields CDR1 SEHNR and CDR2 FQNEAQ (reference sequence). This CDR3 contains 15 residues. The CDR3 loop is CATGLGGPTQETQYF. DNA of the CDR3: TGTGCTACTGGCCTAGGGGGGCCTACCCAAGAGACCCAGTACTTC.

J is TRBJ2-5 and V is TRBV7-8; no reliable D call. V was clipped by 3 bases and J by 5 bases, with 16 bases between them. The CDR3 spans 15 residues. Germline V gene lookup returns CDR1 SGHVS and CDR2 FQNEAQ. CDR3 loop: CASSFLGQQSETQYF. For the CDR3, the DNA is TGTGCCAGCAGCTTCCTCGGGCAGCAGTCGGAGACCCAGTACTTC.

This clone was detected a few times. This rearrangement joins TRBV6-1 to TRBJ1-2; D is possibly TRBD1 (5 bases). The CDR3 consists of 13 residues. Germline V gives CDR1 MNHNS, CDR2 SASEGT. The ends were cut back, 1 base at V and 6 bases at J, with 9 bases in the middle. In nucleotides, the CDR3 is TGTGCCAGCAGTGAAGTGGCGGGGGATGGCTACACCTTC. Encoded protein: CASSEVAGDGYTF.

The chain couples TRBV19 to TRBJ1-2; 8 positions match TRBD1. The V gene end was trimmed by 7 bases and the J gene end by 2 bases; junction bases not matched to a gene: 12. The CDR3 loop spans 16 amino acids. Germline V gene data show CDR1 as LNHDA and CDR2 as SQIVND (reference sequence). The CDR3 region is CASNGASQGANYGYTF. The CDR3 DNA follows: TGTGCCAGTAACGGGGCCAGTCAGGGGGCAAACTATGGCTACACCTTC.

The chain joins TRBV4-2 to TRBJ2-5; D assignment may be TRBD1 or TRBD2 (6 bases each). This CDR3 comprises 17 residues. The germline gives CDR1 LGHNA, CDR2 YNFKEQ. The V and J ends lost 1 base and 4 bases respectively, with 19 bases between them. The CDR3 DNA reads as TGTGCCAGCAGCCAAGGAGGAACGGGGGCGAGGGGAGAGACCCAGTACTTC. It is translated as CASSQGGTGARGETQYF.

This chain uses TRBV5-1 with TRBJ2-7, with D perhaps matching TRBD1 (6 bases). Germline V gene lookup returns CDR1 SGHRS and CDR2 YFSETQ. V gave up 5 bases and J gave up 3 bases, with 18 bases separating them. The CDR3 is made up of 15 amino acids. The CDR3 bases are TGCGCCAGCAGAAAAATGCCGGACAGAAGCTACGAGCAGTACGTC. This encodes CASRKMPDRSYEQYV.

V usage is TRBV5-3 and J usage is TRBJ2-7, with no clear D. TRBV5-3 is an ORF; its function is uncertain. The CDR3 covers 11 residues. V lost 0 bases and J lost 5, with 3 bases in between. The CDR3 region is CARSLEDEQYV. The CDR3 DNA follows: TGTGCCAGAAGCTTGGAAGACGAGCAGTACGTC.

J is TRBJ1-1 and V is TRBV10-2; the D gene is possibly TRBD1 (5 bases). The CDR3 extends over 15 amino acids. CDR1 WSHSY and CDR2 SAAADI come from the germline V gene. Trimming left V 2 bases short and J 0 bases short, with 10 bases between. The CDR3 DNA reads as TGCGCCAGCAGTGAGGGACGGGGACTGAACACTGAAGCTTTCTTT. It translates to CASSEGRGLNTEAFF.

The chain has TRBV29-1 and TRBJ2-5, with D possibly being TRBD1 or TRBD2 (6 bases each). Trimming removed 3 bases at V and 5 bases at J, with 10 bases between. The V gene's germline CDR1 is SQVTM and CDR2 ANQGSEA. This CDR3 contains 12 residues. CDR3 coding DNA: TGCAGCGTTGATTGGAGGGGGGAGACCCAGTACTTC. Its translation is CSVDWRGETQYF.

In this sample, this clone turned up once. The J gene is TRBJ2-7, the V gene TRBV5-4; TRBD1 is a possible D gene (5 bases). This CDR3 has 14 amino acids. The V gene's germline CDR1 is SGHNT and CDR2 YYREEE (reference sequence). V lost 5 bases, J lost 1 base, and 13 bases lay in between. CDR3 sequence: CASSSPDSSYEQYV. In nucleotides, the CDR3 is TGTGCCAGCAGTTCACCCGACAGTTCCTACGAGCAGTACGTC.

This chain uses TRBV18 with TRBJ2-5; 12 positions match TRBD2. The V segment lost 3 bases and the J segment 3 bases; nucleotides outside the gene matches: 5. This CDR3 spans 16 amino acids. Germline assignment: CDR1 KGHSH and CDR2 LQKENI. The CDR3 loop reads CASSPQTSGGEETQYF. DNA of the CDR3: TGTGCCAGCTCACCCCAGACTAGCGGGGGCGAAGAGACCCAGTACTTC.

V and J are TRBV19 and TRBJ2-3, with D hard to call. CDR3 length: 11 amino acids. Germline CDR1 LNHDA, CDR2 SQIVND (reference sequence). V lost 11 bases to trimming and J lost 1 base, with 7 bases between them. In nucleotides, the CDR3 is TGTGCCTCCCGCCGCACAGATACGCAGTATTTT. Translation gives CASRRTDTQYF.

DNA for the CDR3: TGTGCCAGCAGTTTGACAGTCGCCGAGCAGTACGTC. This codes for CASSLTVAEQYV. V is TRBV12-3 or TRBV12-4 and J is TRBJ2-7; TRBD1 is a possible D gene (5 bases). The V and J ends lost 3 bases and 6 bases respectively, with 9 bases between them. The CDR3 runs to 12 residues.

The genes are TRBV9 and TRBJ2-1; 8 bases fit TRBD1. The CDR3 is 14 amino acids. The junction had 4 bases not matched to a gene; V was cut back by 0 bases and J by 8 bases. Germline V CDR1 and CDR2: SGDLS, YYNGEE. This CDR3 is CASSVAPGGYEQFF. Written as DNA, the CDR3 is TGTGCCAGCAGCGTAGCCCCAGGGGGCTATGAGCAGTTCTTC.